This is a list of T cell receptor beta chains from one sample in a study of T cell responses to AZD1222 COVID-19 vaccine. Profiling relied on immunoSEQ multiplex PCR, and the TCRdb table lists in-frame clones only, not all of them. The table shows 40,000 to 45,000 clones, with over 60% occurring only once. The sample consisted of peripheral blood, taken on day 0 of AZD1222 vaccination. Receptors were obtained from an adult in good health. Both conserved end residues are part of each CDR3. A D gene is named only where the DNA matches it firmly. Not every row has a clone size; where given, it reads once, few, many or a size class.

clone_size,d_call,j_call,v_call,cdr3_aa,cdr3_nt
.,.,TRBJ1-2,TRBV28,CASSRDVSYGYTF,TGTGCCAGCAGCCGCGACGTTTCCTATGGCTACACCTTC
few,.,TRBJ1-5,TRBV28,CASSASRGRSTHQPQHF,TGTGCCAGCAGTGCCTCCCGAGGGAGATCAACCCATCAGCCCCAGCATTTT
few,TRBD1,TRBJ1-4,TRBV19,CASIPTGDPNEKLFF,TGTGCCAGTATACCTACAGGGGATCCTAATGAAAAACTGTTTTTT
few,.,TRBJ1-3,TRBV21-1,CASPPWTGEIRNTIYF,TGTGCCAGTCCCCCGTGGACAGGGGAGATTAGGAACACCATATATTTT
.,.,TRBJ2-2,TRBV27,CASSLAGAGELFF,TGTGCCAGCAGTTTAGCAGGGGCCGGGGAGCTGTTTTTT
.,TRBD1,TRBJ1-5,TRBV19,CASTGDRGRRDQPQHF,TGTGCCAGTACCGGGGACAGGGGCCGACGGGATCAGCCCCAGCATTTT
.,.,TRBJ1-1,TRBV10-2,CASSEPGMNTEAFF,TGCGCCAGCAGTGAACCGGGAATGAACACTGAAGCTTTCTTT
few,.,TRBJ2-1,TRBV6-2/TRBV6-3,CASSYVRHEQFF,TGTGCCAGCAGTTACGTTAGGCATGAGCAGTTCTTC
.,.,TRBJ1-5,TRBV28,CASTYLGLHQPQHF,TGTGCCAGCACCTACCTCGGGCTCCATCAGCCCCAGCATTTT
.,TRBD1,TRBJ1-2,TRBV4-3,CASSQPTGGGYTF,TGCGCCAGCAGCCAACCCACAGGGGGAGGCTACACCTTC
few,TRBD2,TRBJ2-1,TRBV4-2,CASSQVSLAGSNEQFF,TGTGCCAGCAGCCAAGTCTCCCTAGCGGGGAGCAATGAGCAGTTCTTC
.,.,TRBJ1-2,TRBV9,CASASEAYGYTF,TGTGCCAGCGCGAGTGAGGCCTATGGCTACACCTTC
.,.,TRBJ2-7,TRBV28,CASITGTRKYF,TGTGCCAGCATCACGGGGACAAGGAAGTACTTC
few,.,TRBJ2-5,TRBV9,CASSVGTVETQYF,TGTGCCAGCAGCGTAGGGACAGTTGAGACCCAGTACTTC
.,.,TRBJ1-6,TRBV3-1/TRBV3-2,CASSQGSTPLHF,TGTGCCAGCAGCCAAGGTTCGACACCCCTCCACTTT
.,.,TRBJ2-5,TRBV5-6,CASSFTEGKAQYF,TGTGCCAGCAGCTTTACGGAGGGGAAGGCCCAGTACTTC
.,TRBD1,TRBJ1-5,TRBV3-1/TRBV3-2,CASSRQGSWPQHF,TGTGCCAGCAGTCGACAGGGGTCTTGGCCCCAGCATTTT
few,.,TRBJ2-3,TRBV7-9,CASSKAGQGTDTQYF,TGTGCCAGCAGCAAAGCCGGGCAGGGCACAGATACGCAGTATTTT
once,.,TRBJ1-2,TRBV7-2,CASSPKGRADYGYTF,TGTGCCAGCAGCCCCAAAGGCAGGGCGGACTATGGCTACACCTTC
once,TRBD2,TRBJ2-7,TRBV5-6,CASSLRSGGAFEQYF,TGTGCCAGCAGCTTAAGGAGCGGGGGAGCCTTCGAGCAGTACTTC
few,.,TRBJ1-1,TRBV6-5,CASTPTLNTEAFF,TGTGCCAGCACCCCGACACTAAACACTGAAGCTTTCTTT
.,.,TRBJ1-3,TRBV5-1,CASRPTGVSGNTIYF,TGCGCCAGCAGACCAACAGGCGTCTCTGGAAACACCATATATTTT
.,.,TRBJ1-1,TRBV28,CASSFSLSGRGSTEAFF,TGTGCCAGCAGTTTCAGCCTTTCGGGCAGGGGCTCGACTGAAGCTTTCTTT
.,TRBD1,TRBJ1-2,TRBV18,CASSSGQEYGYTF,TGTGCCAGCTCATCGGGACAGGAGTATGGCTACACCTTC
once,.,TRBJ2-5,TRBV29-1,CSVEGTGSGETQYF,TGCAGCGTTGAAGGAACAGGGTCCGGAGAGACCCAGTACTTC
.,TRBD1,TRBJ1-1,TRBV23-1,CASSHQQGKWAGATMNTEAFF,TGCGCCAGCAGTCACCAACAGGGGAAATGGGCCGGGGCGACTATGAACACTGAAGCTTTCTTT
.,.,TRBJ2-1,TRBV7-2,CASSPAGTRNEQFF,TGTGCCAGCAGCCCCGCAGGGACAAGAAATGAGCAGTTCTTC
.,.,TRBJ2-7,TRBV24-1,CATSDYRDNYEQYF,TGTGCCACCAGTGATTACAGGGACAACTACGAGCAGTACTTC
.,.,TRBJ2-2,TRBV21-1,CASSPDGWDGSDSNTGELFF,TGTGCCAGCAGCCCTGATGGTTGGGACGGCTCTGACTCGAACACCGGGGAGCTGTTTTTT
.,TRBD1,TRBJ1-6,TRBV2,CASIAGQVNSPLHF,TGTGCCAGCATTGCTGGACAGGTCAATTCACCCCTCCACTTT
.,.,TRBJ1-6,TRBV11-2,CASSFEANNSPLHF,TGTGCCAGCAGCTTTGAGGCAAACAATTCACCCCTCCACTTT
.,.,TRBJ2-3,TRBV5-4,CASSRPGELSTDTQYF,TGTGCCAGCAGCCGCCCAGGGGAACTAAGCACAGATACGCAGTATTTT
.,.,TRBJ1-4,TRBV7-2,CASTPSHATNEKLFF,TGTGCCAGCACCCCTTCGCATGCAACTAATGAAAAACTGTTTTTT
.,TRBD2,TRBJ2-3,TRBV2,CASSEDAGGGADTQYF,TGTGCCAGCAGTGAAGACGCGGGGGGCGGGGCAGATACGCAGTATTTT
.,.,TRBJ1-6,TRBV6-1,CASSERGASPLHF,TGTGCCAGCAGTGAAAGGGGAGCGTCACCCCTCCACTTT
.,.,TRBJ1-1,TRBV28,CASSLRSTEAFF,TGTGCCAGCAGTTTGAGATCGACTGAAGCTTTCTTT
.,.,TRBJ1-1,TRBV5-6,CASSLVFFGGTEAFF,TGTGCCAGCAGCTTGGTCTTCTTCGGGGGAACCGAAGCTTTCTTT
once,TRBD2,TRBJ2-1,TRBV9,CASSAHPGLAGGGEQFF,TGTGCCAGCAGCGCGCATCCGGGACTAGCGGGGGGTGGTGAGCAGTTCTTC
.,.,TRBJ1-3,TRBV12-5,CASAPRGQTSGNTIYF,TGTGCTAGTGCCCCACGGGGGCAGACCTCTGGAAACACCATATATTTT
.,TRBD2,TRBJ2-7,TRBV6-6,CASSYSGQRGGYEQYF,TGTGCCAGCAGTTACTCTGGCCAGCGGGGGGGATACGAGCAGTACTTC
few,.,TRBJ1-1,TRBV6-6,CASSYFDRNFRVF,TGTGCCAGCAGTTACTTTGACAGGAATTTTCGGGTCTTT
.,TRBD1,TRBJ1-6,TRBV19,CASSIGGDRYNSPLHF,TGTGCCAGTAGTATTGGTGGGGACAGATATAATTCACCCCTCCACTTT
.,.,TRBJ2-1,TRBV28,CASSPRQGGNYNEQFF,TGTGCCAGCAGCCCACGCCAGGGGGGGAACTACAATGAGCAGTTCTTC
few,.,TRBJ1-3,TRBV11-3,CASSGRSGVGAGNTIYF,TGTGCCAGCAGCGGCAGGAGCGGCGTTGGAGCTGGAAACACCATATATTTT
.,.,TRBJ2-3,TRBV11-2,CASSLAVADTQYF,TGTGCCAGCAGCTTGGCAGTGGCAGATACGCAGTATTTT
.,TRBD1,TRBJ1-2,TRBV30,CAWSPLTGGFGYTF,TGTGCCTGGAGTCCACTGACAGGGGGCTTCGGCTACACCTTC
.,.,TRBJ2-2,TRBV7-9,CASSWPGGRTNTGELFF,TGTGCCAGCAGCTGGCCCGGGGGTCGGACGAACACCGGGGAGCTGTTTTTT
few,TRBD1,TRBJ2-2,TRBV5-1,CASSKGQGVTGELFF,TGCGCCAGCAGCAAAGGACAGGGGGTAACCGGGGAGCTGTTTTTT
.,.,TRBJ1-6,TRBV28,CASSPLDRNNSPLHF,TGTGCCAGCAGTCCCCTAGACAGGAATAATTCACCCCTCCACTTT
.,.,TRBJ2-5,TRBV6-5,CASSYLETQYF,TGTGCCAGCAGTTATTTAGAGACCCAGTACTTC
.,.,TRBJ2-2,TRBV25-1,CASSPQGRPGELFF,TGTGCCAGCAGTCCCCAGGGCCGTCCCGGGGAGCTGTTTTTT